This entry lists 20 T cell receptor beta chains sequenced from one sample in a study of T cells in Graves' hyperthyroidism and ophthalmopathy. RNA transcripts were the template for amplifying TCR beta CDR3 regions. The HTBI primer set drove a first-round RT-PCR of the TCR CDR3. Each CDR3 protein gets one entry after TCRdb re-called the multiplex PCR reads with MiXCR. This sample carries 620,000 or so distinct CDR3 sequences, about 15% of them seen once, and the ten largest clones take around 12%. Material for sequencing was blood. All receptors derive from a woman in her fifties or sixties with Graves' ophthalmopathy.

The chain carries TRBV6-1 and TRBJ2-3; no clear D gene. This CDR3 region has 13 residues. From germline, CDR1 is MNHNS and CDR2 SASEGT. V was cut by 7 bases and J by 2 bases, with 10 bases left in between. The CDR3 region is CASIRYSTDTQYF. The CDR3 DNA follows: TGTGCCAGCATCAGGTATTCCACAGATACGCAGTATTTT.

This clonotype has more than one count but fewer than ten. V and J are TRBV4-1 and TRBJ2-7; TRBD1 matches 9 bases. From germline, CDR1 is MGHRA and CDR2 YSYEKL. V shed 5 bases and J 4 bases; nucleotides not matched to a gene: 12. CDR3 size: 16 residues. The CDR3 sequence is CASSYQQGALGYEQYF. The CDR3 DNA is TGCGCCAGCAGCTACCAACAGGGGGCCCTCGGGTACGAGCAGTACTTC.

The sample holds many counts of this clonotype. The gene calls are TRBV28 and TRBJ2-1; D possibly corresponds to TRBD2 (6 bases). Germline assignment: CDR1 MDHEN and CDR2 SYDVKM. The CDR3 is 15 residues long. V was shortened by 6 bases and J by 2 bases, with 14 bases between the two germline ends. The CDR3 sequence: CASRPGGTAYNEQFF. The DNA of the CDR3 is TGTGCCAGCAGACCGGGCGGGACTGCCTACAATGAGCAGTTCTTC.

In the case of this clonotype: Being one base from a much bigger clone, this may be a read error. The chain couples TRBV30 to TRBJ1-5, with TRBD1 as a possible D gene (5 bases). Looked up from germline, CDR1 is GTSNPN and CDR2 is SVGIG (reference sequence). Trimming removed 2 bases from V and 15 bases from J, with 20 bases in between. This CDR3 is built from 13 residues. The CDR3 nucleotides read TGTGCCTGGAGTACAGGCGCCCATTCGCCCAGGCATTTT. Its protein product is CAWSTGAHSPRHF.

The chain has TRBV19 and TRBJ1-2, with D maybe TRBD1 (5 bases). The CDR3 is 20 residues long. V lost 1 base, J lost 0 bases, and 24 bases lay in between. CDR1 and CDR2 (germline): LNHDA, SQIVND (reference sequence). In nucleotides, the CDR3 is TGTGCCAGTAGTATAGGAGCGGGGCGAAGAAAGAGTCGGACTAACTATGGCTACACCTTC. Translating gives CASSIGAGRRKSRTNYGYTF.

The chain links TRBV19 to TRBJ1-1; TRBD1 aligns across 7 bases. The CDR3 loop spans 17 amino acids. CDR1 and CDR2 from the germline V gene are LNHDA and SQIVND (reference sequence). Unmatched junction bases numbered 12, after V lost 4 bases and J lost 1 base. The CDR3 nucleotides are TGTGCCAGTAGTACACTTCGACAGGGTCCGGGGAACACTGAAGCTTTCTTT. Its translation is CASSTLRQGPGNTEAFF.

This clonotype occurred a few times. This chain links TRBV5-4 with TRBJ2-6; D perhaps matches TRBD2 (5 bases). Trimming took 2 bases from V and 0 from J, leaving 15 bases between them. CDR1 and CDR2 (germline): SGHNT, YYREEE (reference sequence). The CDR3 is 18 residues long. The CDR3 region has the DNA TGTGCCAGCAGCTTTGTAGAGGGCAGCCACTCTGGGGCCAACGTCCTGACTTTC. Residues: CASSFVEGSHSGANVLTF.

In this sample, this clonotype turned up many times. The gene calls are TRBV2 and TRBJ2-3; D gene ambiguous. Germline CDR1 reads SNHLY; CDR2 reads FYNNEI. The CDR3 has 14 amino acids. The V and J ends lost 3 bases and 0 bases respectively, with 7 bases between them. CDR3 in amino acids: CASSEDDSTDTQYF. Written as DNA, the CDR3 is TGTGCCAGCAGTGAGGATGATAGCACAGATACGCAGTATTTT.

This clonotype was picked up many times. This chain links TRBV6-2 or TRBV6-3 with TRBJ2-7; TRBD2 aligns across 9 bases. V lost 5 bases to trimming and J lost 4 bases; unmatched junction nucleotides: 3. CDR3 length: 13 residues. CDR1 and CDR2 (germline): MNHEY, SVGEGT. The CDR3 region is CASSRSGSYEQYF. CDR3 DNA sequence: TGTGCCAGCAGTCGTAGCGGGAGTTACGAGCAGTACTTC.

This rearrangement joins TRBV6-1 to TRBJ1-3; D not resolved. This CDR3 has 16 amino acids. The V gene lost 7 bases and the J gene lost 0 bases, with 16 bases spanning the gap. Looked up from germline, CDR1 is MNHNS and CDR2 is SASEGT. CDR3 sequence: CASTFPGSRSGNTIYF. The CDR3 DNA reads as TGTGCCAGCACCTTCCCCGGGAGTCGCTCTGGAAACACCATATATTTT.

This clonotype was recorded at least ten times. The chain uses TRBV2 and TRBJ1-1; no clear D. The V end lost 3 bases, the J end lost 0 bases, and 8 bases lay between the germline ends. CDR1 is SNHLY and CDR2 is FYNNEI in the germline V gene. The CDR3 runs 14 residues. The CDR3 reads CASSDLSLNTEAFF. CDR3 coding DNA: TGTGCCAGCAGTGATCTGTCTTTGAACACTGAAGCTTTCTTT.

This clonotype was counted many times. This chain joins TRBV12-5 and TRBJ1-1; 7 positions match TRBD1. Trimming cost V 4 bases and J 5 bases; bases outside gene matches: 7. Germline values: CDR1 LGHNT, CDR2 FRNRAP. This CDR3 region has 14 residues. The CDR3, as DNA: TGTGCTAGTGGTTCCCTCGACAGGGAGACTGAAGCTTTCTTT. Amino acids: CASGSLDRETEAFF.

There are many counts of this clonotype. V usage is TRBV20-1 and J usage is TRBJ1-5; tentative D call: TRBD1 (6 bases). This CDR3 spans 16 amino acids. V lost 6 bases to trimming and J lost 3 bases, with 21 bases between them. Germline values: CDR1 DFQATT, CDR2 SNEGSKA (reference sequence). Here the CDR3 reads CSASSKGVAHNQPQHF. The CDR3, as DNA: TGCAGTGCAAGCTCAAAGGGGGTAGCGCACAATCAGCCCCAGCATTTT.

This clonotype has only a few counts. The chain uses TRBV19 and TRBJ2-5, with TRBD1 matching over 8 bases. Germline CDR1 and CDR2: LNHDA and SQIVND (reference sequence). The CDR3 has 15 amino acids. Trimming at V came to 4 bases and at J to 1 base, leaving 5 bases not matched to a gene. CDR3 protein: CASSNRDRLQETQYF. CDR3 nucleotides: TGTGCCAGTAGTAATCGGGACAGGCTCCAAGAGACCCAGTACTTC.

The table lists this clonotype with many counts. This rearrangement joins TRBV3-1 to TRBJ2-1; TRBD2 matches 9 bases. Germline V gene lookup returns CDR1 LGHDT and CDR2 YNNKEL (reference sequence). The CDR3 has 14 residues. V gave up 0 bases and J gave up 14 bases; unmatched junction bases: 8. The CDR3, as DNA: TGTGCCAGCAGCCAAGACTTTAGCGGGAGTAATAAGTTCTTC. It codes for CASSQDFSGSNKFF.

This clonotype was observed a few times. V is TRBV14 and J is TRBJ2-7; TRBD1 matches at 7 bases. This CDR3 has 14 amino acids. Losses at the gene ends were 3 bases for V and 6 bases for J; bases not matched to a gene: 8. Per the germline V gene, CDR1 is SGHDN and CDR2 is FVKESK. CDR3 loop: CASSHAPTGSEQYF. The CDR3 bases are TGTGCCAGCAGCCACGCGCCGACAGGGAGCGAGCAGTACTTC.

This chain uses TRBV19 with TRBJ2-1; 7 positions agree with TRBD2. Germline trimming cut 4 bases from V and 8 bases from J; bases unmatched to any gene: 17. Germline V CDR1 and CDR2: LNHDA, SQIVND (reference sequence). The CDR3 contains 17 residues. The CDR3 sequence: CASSTFALAEILHEQFF. CDR3 coding DNA: TGTGCCAGTAGTACCTTTGCCCTAGCGGAGATTCTTCATGAGCAGTTCTTC.

This clonotype was recorded at least ten times. The rearrangement links TRBV6-2 or TRBV6-3 to TRBJ2-1; 10 nucleotides align to TRBD2. Germline lookup yields CDR1 MNHEY and CDR2 SVGEGT. Trimming removed 5 bases from V and 1 base from J; junction bases left unmatched: 5. CDR3 size: 16 residues. CDR3 nucleotide sequence: TGTGCCAGCAGTCCCAGCGGGAGGGGGTCCTACAATGAGCAGTTCTTC. Translating gives CASSPSGRGSYNEQFF.

V is TRBV4-3 and J is TRBJ2-1; D perhaps matches TRBD2 (6 bases). Germline loops: CDR1 LGHNA, CDR2 YSLEER. The V gene lost 1 base and the J gene lost 0 bases, with 13 bases spanning the gap. The CDR3 totals 17 residues. Here the CDR3 DNA reads TGCGCCAGCAGCCAAGGTTATTACGGGAGCTCCTACAATGAGCAGTTCTTC. It encodes CASSQGYYGSSYNEQFF.

This clonotype came up many times. The gene calls are TRBV5-1 and TRBJ2-3; TRBD1 might be the D (5 bases). The CDR3 covers 19 residues. With 3 bases removed from V and 0 bases from J, the gap between germline ends came to 23 bases. Germline V gene data show CDR1 as SGHRS and CDR2 as YFSETQ. CDR3 region: CASSYDRKTVTLSTDTQYF. The CDR3 nucleotides read TGCGCCAGCAGCTACGACAGAAAAACCGTTACCCTTAGCACAGATACGCAGTATTTT.